The rows below give T cell receptor beta chains drawn from one sample of a study of cytomegalovirus exposure and HLA in healthy donors. Assay used: immunoSEQ multiplex PCR; TCRdb lists only in-frame clones, some missing. The sample shows 55,000 to 65,000 clones, 80% of them seen only once. Sequenced: PBMCs. These receptors all stem from a male donor in good health and CMV-seronegative. The CDR3 runs from the conserved cysteine through the conserved F or W. The D gene is left open where the match is weak. Rows may omit the clone size; those that give it use once, few, many or a size class.

clone_size j_call v_call d_call cdr3_aa cdr3_nt
- TRBJ1-3 TRBV18 - CASSPSSSGNTIYF TGTGCCAGCTCACCGTCGAGTTCTGGAAACACCATATATTTT
once TRBJ2-5 TRBV7-2 TRBD2 CASSPWTSGGEETQYF TGTGCCAGCAGCCCTTGGACTAGCGGGGGCGAAGAGACCCAGTACTTC
- TRBJ1-5 TRBV6-5 - CASSYRGSQPQHF TGTGCCAGCAGTTACCGGGGTAGCCAGCCCCAGCATTTT
- TRBJ1-1 TRBV6-5 TRBD1 CASSLTGGNTEAFF TGTGCCAGCAGTTTAACAGGGGGGAACACTGAAGCTTTCTTT
- TRBJ1-1 TRBV7-3 TRBD1 CASSQGARTEAFF TGTGCCAGCTCTCAGGGGGCGCGGACTGAAGCTTTCTTT
- TRBJ2-7 TRBV4-3 - CASSASSLSEQYF TGCGCCAGCAGCGCCTCAAGTCTTAGCGAGCAGTACTTC
- TRBJ1-6 TRBV4-2 - CASSQTDRTNSPLHF TGTGCCAGCAGCCAGACGGACAGAACAAATTCACCCCTCCACTTT
- TRBJ1-1 TRBV28 - CASSLSSGFDTEAFF TGTGCCAGCAGTTTAAGCTCAGGGTTCGACACTGAAGCTTTCTTT
few TRBJ1-1 TRBV7-2 - CASSLVSAMNTEAFF TGTGCCAGCAGCTTAGTCTCCGCGATGAACACTGAAGCTTTCTTT
- TRBJ2-1 TRBV10-3 TRBD2 CAISAAGGNNEQFF TGTGCCATCAGTGCAGCGGGGGGCAACAATGAGCAGTTCTTC
- TRBJ1-2 TRBV6-1 TRBD1 CASRGWDRSYGYTF TGTGCCAGCAGGGGTTGGGACAGATCCTATGGCTACACCTTC
- TRBJ2-7 TRBV25-1 - CASGEWEQYF TGTGCCAGCGGGGAGTGGGAGCAGTACTTC
- TRBJ1-2 TRBV14 TRBD1 CASSQAFTGGGGYTF TGTGCCAGCAGCCAGGCCTTCACAGGGGGCGGTGGCTACACCTTC
- TRBJ2-7 TRBV6-1 - CASRLRGPSYEQYF TGTGCCAGCAGGCTACGAGGGCCCTCCTACGAGCAGTACTTC
- TRBJ2-2 TRBV27 TRBD2 CASSLRGVLAGAGNTGELFF TGTGCCAGCAGTTTGCGGGGGGTTTTAGCGGGCGCCGGGAACACCGGGGAGCTGTTTTTT
- TRBJ2-5 TRBV27 - CASSPARDGTQYF TGTGCCAGCAGTCCCGCGCGGGATGGGACCCAGTACTTC
- TRBJ2-2 TRBV7-6 - CASSPRVGELGTGELFF TGTGCCAGCAGCCCGAGGGTTGGGGAGTTAGGCACCGGGGAGCTGTTTTTT
- TRBJ2-7 TRBV19 TRBD1 CASSSTGGYEQYF TGTGCCAGTAGTTCTACAGGGGGCTACGAGCAGTACTTC
- TRBJ2-1 TRBV10-3 TRBD2 CAITPGAGDEQFF TGTGCCATCACCCCGGGAGCGGGGGACGAGCAGTTCTTC
- TRBJ1-4 TRBV6-6 - CASRRTVGGVGEKLFF TGTGCCAGCAGACGGACGGTCGGAGGGGTCGGTGAAAAACTGTTTTTT
- TRBJ1-1 TRBV7-2 TRBD1 CASSLVVQGSEAFF TGTGCCAGCAGCTTAGTGGTACAGGGGTCTGAAGCTTTCTTT
- TRBJ2-7 TRBV2 - CASSEKEISTYEQYF TGTGCCAGCAGTGAAAAGGAGATATCAACCTACGAGCAGTACTTC
- TRBJ1-4 TRBV9 TRBD1 CASSASQGVREKLFF TGTGCCAGCAGCGCCTCCCAGGGGGTGAGGGAAAAACTGTTTTTT